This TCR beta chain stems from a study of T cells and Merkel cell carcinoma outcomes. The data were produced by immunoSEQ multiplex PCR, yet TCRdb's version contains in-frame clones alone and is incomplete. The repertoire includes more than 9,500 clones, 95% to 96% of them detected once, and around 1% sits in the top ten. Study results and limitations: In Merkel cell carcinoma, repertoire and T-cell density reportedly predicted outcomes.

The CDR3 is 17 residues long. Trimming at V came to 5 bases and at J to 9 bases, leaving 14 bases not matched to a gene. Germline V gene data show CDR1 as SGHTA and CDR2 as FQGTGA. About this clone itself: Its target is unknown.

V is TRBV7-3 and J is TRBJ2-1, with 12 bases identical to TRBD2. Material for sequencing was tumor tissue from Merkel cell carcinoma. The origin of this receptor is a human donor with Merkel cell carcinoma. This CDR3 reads CASSPPRTSGRYGEQFF. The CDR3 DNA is TGTGCCAGCAGCCCTCCGAGAACTAGCGGGAGGTATGGTGAGCAGTTCTTC.